One and the same sample provided the 29 T cell receptor beta chains below, sequenced in a study of CD8 T cells in Susac syndrome. An input of roughly 0.45 to 1 ug of RNA was subjected to reverse transcription using random hexamers. TCRdb re-called the immunoSEQ multiplex PCR reads with MiXCR, one entry per CDR3 protein. The sample has 110,000 or so distinct CDR3 sequences, about 92% seen once; the top ten hold 0.093%. The sample consisted of CD4+ T cells from PBMCs. Receptor source: a human donor with multiple sclerosis.

The chain couples TRBV2 to TRBJ1-4, with unresolved D. Germline CDR1 and CDR2: SNHLY and FYNNEI. V was pared by 7 bases and J by 3 bases, with 3 bases between. The CDR3 totals 11 residues. For the CDR3, the DNA is TGTGCCAGCAAGGCTAATGAAAAACTGTTTTTT. Its protein product is CASKANEKLFF.

The chain is built from TRBV2 and TRBJ2-7; 7 positions agree with TRBD1. The CDR3 is 16 amino acids. With 0 bases clipped from V and 1 base from J, the junction kept 6 bases outside the gene matches. Germline CDR1 reads SNHLY; CDR2 reads FYNNEI. CDR3 residues: CASSEAGWDRSYEQYF. CDR3 nucleotide sequence: TGTGCCAGCAGTGAAGCTGGTTGGGACAGATCCTACGAGCAGTACTTC. The full variable domain, completed using reference TRBV2 and TRBJ2-7, is EPEVTQTPSHQVTQMGQEVILRCVPISNHLYFYWYRQILGQKVEFLVSFYNNEISEKSEIFDDQFSVERPDGSNFTLKIRSTKLEDSAMYFCASSEAGWDRSYEQYFGPGTRLTVT.

The rearrangement links TRBV2 to TRBJ2-7; D tentatively reads TRBD1 or TRBD2 (5 bases each). This CDR3 spans 15 amino acids. V was pared by 5 bases and J by 1 base, with 15 bases between. Germline V CDR1 and CDR2: SNHLY, FYNNEI. In DNA form, the CDR3 reads TGTGCCAGCAGTACAACCGGGACCGTGTCCTACGAGCAGTACTTC. The encoded protein is CASSTTGTVSYEQYF. The complete variable domain, with remaining parts taken from reference TRBV2 and TRBJ2-7, reads EPEVTQTPSHQVTQMGQEVILRCVPISNHLYFYWYRQILGQKVEFLVSFYNNEISEKSEIFDDQFSVERPDGSNFTLKIRSTKLEDSAMYFCASSTTGTVSYEQYFGPGTRLTVT.

The chain uses TRBV3-1 and TRBJ1-1; the D is unclear. CDR1 and CDR2 (germline): LGHDT, YNNKEL (reference sequence). The CDR3 consists of 12 residues. Trimming stripped 4 bases from V and 8 bases from J, with 11 bases between. CDR3 coding DNA: TGTGCCAGCAGCCGTGGGTCGGGGGAAGCTTTCTTT. It yields the protein CASSRGSGEAFF. The whole variable domain, filled in from reference TRBV3-1 and TRBJ1-1, reads DTAVSQTPKYLVTQMGNDKSIKCEQNLGHDTMYWYKQDSKKFLKIMFSYNNKELIINETVPNRFSPKSPDKAHLNLHINSLELGDSAVYFCASSRGSGEAFFGQGTRLTVV.

This chain uses TRBV5-1 with TRBJ1-1; the D is unclear. Germline-derived CDR1 and CDR2 are SGHRS and YFSETQ. V lost 0 bases, J lost 1 base, and 7 bases lay in between. The CDR3 has 14 amino acids. CDR3 nucleotide sequence: TGCGCCAGCAGCTTGGGGTTGGAGAACACTGAAGCTTTCTTT. Translated, it gives CASSLGLENTEAFF.

The chain is built from TRBV7-3 and TRBJ2-7; D gene ambiguous. With 5 bases removed from V and 2 bases from J, the gap between germline ends came to 19 bases. Germline loops: CDR1 SGHTA, CDR2 FQGTGA. There are 16 residues in the CDR3. The chain's CDR3 is CASSPDGRIGPYEQYF. The CDR3, as DNA: TGTGCCAGCAGCCCGGACGGACGAATCGGACCCTACGAGCAGTACTTC.

The chain uses TRBV7-2 and TRBJ1-5; tentative D call: TRBD1 (5 bases). Germline V lookup: CDR1 SGHTA, CDR2 FQGNSA. CDR3 length: 13 amino acids. Trimming pared 2 bases from V and 10 bases from J, leaving 12 bases between. The CDR3 region is CASSLQRGVPQHF. In DNA form, the CDR3 reads TGTGCCAGCAGCTTACAAAGGGGAGTTCCCCAGCATTTT. Full variable domain (missing parts from reference TRBV7-2 and TRBJ1-5): GAGVSQSPSNKVTEKGKDVELRCDPISGHTALYWYRQSLGQGLEFLIYFQGNSAPDKSGLPSDRFSAERTGGSVSTLTIQRTQQEDSAVYLCASSLQRGVPQHFGDGTRLSIL.

The rearrangement uses TRBV3-1 and TRBJ1-6; D perhaps matches TRBD1 (5 bases). Trimming cost V 5 bases and J 4 bases, with 15 bases left between them. CDR3 size: 16 residues. CDR1 is LGHDT and CDR2 is YNNKEL in the germline V gene (reference sequence). The CDR3 sequence is CASSVPGDPYNSPLHF. CDR3 in DNA: TGTGCCAGCAGCGTGCCGGGGGATCCATATAATTCACCCCTCCACTTT.

The chain couples TRBV27 to TRBJ2-5, with 9 bases identical to TRBD2. The length of the CDR3 is 13 residues. V gave up 6 bases and J gave up 5 bases; unmatched junction bases: 4. CDR1 is MNHEY and CDR2 is SMNVEV in the germline V gene (reference sequence). In nucleotides, the CDR3 is TGTGCCAGCAGACCTAGCGGGGTGGAGACCCAGTACTTC. Encoded protein: CASRPSGVETQYF.

CDR3 sequence reads: CASSVQGIRETQYF. The CDR3 DNA reads TGTGCCAGTAGTGTACAGGGGATTCGGGAGACCCAGTACTTC. This chain uses TRBV19 with TRBJ2-5, with 7 bases identical to TRBD1. The germline V gene encodes CDR1 LNHDA and CDR2 SQIVND (reference sequence). V was pared by 5 bases and J by 5 bases, with 8 bases of the junction left unmatched. The CDR3 totals 14 residues.

This sequence joins TRBV20-1 and TRBJ1-5; D perhaps matches TRBD1 (5 bases). Germline V gene sequence: CDR1 DFQATT, CDR2 SNEGSKA (reference sequence). This CDR3 has 14 residues. V shed 2 bases and J shed 4 bases, with 12 bases lying between them. Here the CDR3 DNA reads TGCAGTGCTAGACAGGGCCGGTGGAATCAGCCCCAGCATTTT. The encoded protein is CSARQGRWNQPQHF.

The rearrangement joins TRBV19 to TRBJ1-1; D is uncertain. The germline V gene encodes CDR1 LNHDA and CDR2 SQIVND (reference sequence). The V gene lost 4 bases and the J gene lost 1 base, with 10 bases spanning the gap. The CDR3 is made up of 14 amino acids. In DNA, the CDR3 is TGTGCCAGTAGTAAAGTTCCGGGGAACACTGAAGCTTTCTTT. Translating it yields CASSKVPGNTEAFF.

V is TRBV14 and J is TRBJ2-3; no clear D gene. The CDR3 totals 12 residues. The V end lost 3 bases, the J end lost 5 bases, and 6 bases lay between the germline ends. The germline V gene encodes CDR1 SGHDN and CDR2 FVKESK. This chain's CDR3 is CASSQPEDTQYF. CDR3 nucleotides: TGTGCCAGCAGCCAGCCGGAAGATACGCAGTATTTT.

V and J are TRBV7-8 and TRBJ1-5, with unresolved D. With 4 bases removed from V and 0 bases from J, the gap between germline ends came to 10 bases. There are 15 residues in the CDR3. CDR1 is SGHVS, CDR2 FQNEAQ, per germline. The CDR3 DNA sequence: TGTGCCAGCAGCTCGGACCTAAATAGCAATCAGCCCCAGCATTTT. Its translation is CASSSDLNSNQPQHF.

This clonotype was counted a single time. The rearrangement joins TRBV12-3 or TRBV12-4 to TRBJ2-7; 13 positions agree with TRBD2. The CDR3 loop spans 14 amino acids. The trim removed 5 bases at V and 8 bases at J, leaving 6 bases unmatched. The CDR3 sequence is CASSLLAGGPKQYF. CDR3 sequence (DNA): TGTGCCAGCAGTCTACTAGCGGGGGGGCCCAAGCAGTACTTC.

J is TRBJ1-2 and V is TRBV7-9; no clear D gene. The CDR3 extends over 13 amino acids. V lost 2 bases and J lost 8, with 12 bases in between. The germline V gene encodes CDR1 SEHNR and CDR2 FQNEAQ (reference sequence). The CDR3 sequence is CASSLIVHRGYTF. CDR3 sequence (DNA): TGTGCCAGCAGCTTAATCGTCCATCGAGGCTACACCTTC.

This sequence joins TRBV3-1 and TRBJ1-3, with no clear D. Germline values: CDR1 LGHDT, CDR2 YNNKEL (reference sequence). The CDR3 is 17 amino acids. V shed 0 bases and J shed 4 bases, with 16 bases lying between them. The CDR3 region has the DNA TGTGCCAGCAGCCAAGATGAAATCGGACGGAGAGGAAACACCATATATTTT. This encodes CASSQDEIGRRGNTIYF.

The chain carries TRBV20-1 and TRBJ2-7; possible D gene TRBD2, 7 bases. The CDR3 contains 15 residues. In germline, CDR1 is DFQATT, CDR2 SNEGSKA (reference sequence). Trimming removed 4 bases at V and 2 bases at J, with 18 bases between. The CDR3 loop is CSANGGGHATYEQYF. The CDR3 coding sequence is TGCAGTGCTAATGGGGGGGGGCACGCTACCTACGAGCAGTACTTC.

V and J are TRBV3-1 and TRBJ2-3; 7 positions agree with TRBD2. Germline CDR1 is LGHDT and CDR2 is YNNKEL (reference sequence). V lost 9 bases and J lost 2; bases outside the gene matches: 11. The CDR3 is made up of 15 amino acids. The CDR3 sequence is CASTPGRVLTDTQYF. The CDR3 coding sequence is TGTGCCAGTACTCCAGGGAGGGTCCTCACAGATACGCAGTATTTT.

V is TRBV13 and J is TRBJ2-5; TRBD2 matches at 8 bases. V shed 5 bases, J shed 4 bases, and the junction held 12 bases outside the gene matches. CDR1 is PRHDT, CDR2 FYEKMQ, per germline (reference sequence). This CDR3 spans 16 amino acids. This CDR3 reads CASSPMLTGGTETQYF. CDR3 DNA sequence: TGTGCCAGCAGCCCAATGCTTACGGGGGGGACAGAGACCCAGTACTTC.

J is TRBJ1-5 and V is TRBV30; no clear D gene. V was shortened by 2 bases and J by 5 bases, with 10 bases between the two germline ends. Germline loops: CDR1 GTSNPN, CDR2 SVGIG (reference sequence). The CDR3 is 13 residues long. CDR3 residues: CAWSTRVYQPQHF. The DNA of the CDR3 is TGTGCCTGGAGTACGAGAGTCTATCAGCCCCAGCATTTT.

The chain joins TRBV12-5 to TRBJ1-6, with 9 nucleotides matching TRBD1. The CDR3 has 15 residues. V trimming: 5 bases; J trimming: 9 bases; junction bases outside the gene matches: 8. Germline CDR1 and CDR2: LGHNT and FRNRAP. CDR3 sequence: CASGRGTGRSSPLHF. The CDR3 coding sequence is TGTGCTAGTGGTAGGGGGACAGGGCGAAGTTCACCCCTCCACTTT.

CDR3 DNA sequence: TGCGCCAGCAGCTTTCCTGGAGCTCCGGATACGCAGTATTTT. Its protein is CASSFPGAPDTQYF. The V call is TRBV5-1, the J call TRBJ2-3; D remains ambiguous. CDR3 length equals 14 residues. CDR1 SGHRS and CDR2 YFSETQ come from the germline V gene. V was shortened by 2 bases and J by 6 bases, with 13 bases between the two germline ends.

This chain uses TRBV14 with TRBJ2-1; maybe TRBD2 (5 bases). Germline V gene sequence: CDR1 SGHDN, CDR2 FVKESK. The CDR3 has 14 amino acids. Trimming removed 6 bases from V and 1 base from J, with 10 bases in between. Here the CDR3 reads CASRFEGSYNEQFF. DNA of the CDR3: TGTGCCAGCAGATTCGAGGGATCCTACAATGAGCAGTTCTTC.

The gene calls are TRBV7-3 and TRBJ2-3; TRBD1 matches at 9 bases. The CDR3 consists of 14 residues. In germline, CDR1 is SGHTA, CDR2 FQGTGA. Trimming at V came to 5 bases and at J to 9 bases, leaving 9 bases not matched to a gene. The CDR3 DNA follows: TGTGCCAGCAGCGCACCGGGACAGGGAGGCACGCAGTATTTT. Its protein product is CASSAPGQGGTQYF.

In nucleotides, the CDR3 is TGCGCCAGCAGCCCGGAGGACAGGGCCTATGGCTACACCTTC. It yields the protein CASSPEDRAYGYTF. V gene TRBV4-3 combines with J gene TRBJ1-2, with 8 bases fitting TRBD1. CDR3 length: 14 amino acids. In germline, CDR1 is LGHNA, CDR2 YSLEER. The trim removed 4 bases at V and 4 bases at J, leaving 5 bases unmatched.

The V gene is TRBV20-1, the J gene TRBJ2-7; tentatively, D is TRBD2 (7 bases). The length of the CDR3 is 15 residues. Germline values: CDR1 DFQATT, CDR2 SNEGSKA (reference sequence). Trimming pared 0 bases from V and 1 base from J, leaving 13 bases between. The CDR3 sequence: CSARDGRGGSYEQYF. Written as DNA, the CDR3 is TGCAGTGCTAGAGATGGGAGGGGGGGTTCCTACGAGCAGTACTTC.

The CDR3, as DNA: TGTGCCAGCAGTTACTCGGTTGGGGGGCGCGTTGGTGTGGAGACCCAGTACTTC. It translates to CASSYSVGGRVGVETQYF. The chain recombines TRBV6-5 with TRBJ2-5, with D perhaps being TRBD1 or TRBD2 (6 bases each). The CDR3 covers 18 residues. Germline V gives CDR1 MNHEY, CDR2 SVGAGI. The V end was cut by 0 bases, the J end by 5 bases, with 22 bases between.

V and J are TRBV2 and TRBJ1-1, with 7 bases identical to TRBD1. CDR1 and CDR2 (germline): SNHLY, FYNNEI. V shed 6 bases and J 4 bases; nucleotides not matched to a gene: 5. The CDR3 totals 13 residues. CDR3 region: CASRYRGGTEAFF. In DNA, the CDR3 is TGTGCCAGCAGATACAGGGGAGGCACTGAAGCTTTCTTT.